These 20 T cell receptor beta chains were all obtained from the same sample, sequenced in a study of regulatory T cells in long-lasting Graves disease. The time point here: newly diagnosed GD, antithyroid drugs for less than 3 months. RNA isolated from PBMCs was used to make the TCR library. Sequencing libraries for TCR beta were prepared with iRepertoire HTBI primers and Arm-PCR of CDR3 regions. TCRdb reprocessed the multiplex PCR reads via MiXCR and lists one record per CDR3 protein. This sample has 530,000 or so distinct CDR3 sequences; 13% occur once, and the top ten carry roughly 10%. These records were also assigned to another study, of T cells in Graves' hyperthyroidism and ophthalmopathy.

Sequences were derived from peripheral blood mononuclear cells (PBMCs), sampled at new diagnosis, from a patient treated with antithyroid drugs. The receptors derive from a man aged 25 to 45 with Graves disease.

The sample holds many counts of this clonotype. The CDR3 protein is CASSLAVAVYNEQFF. The CDR3 DNA reads TGTGCCAGCAGCTTAGCGGTAGCGGTATACAATGAGCAGTTCTTC. This rearrangement joins TRBV7-2 to TRBJ2-1; tentatively, D is TRBD2 (6 bases). With 0 bases removed from V and 4 bases from J, the gap between germline ends came to 10 bases. Germline CDR1 reads SGHTA; CDR2 reads FQGNSA. This CDR3 is built from 15 residues.

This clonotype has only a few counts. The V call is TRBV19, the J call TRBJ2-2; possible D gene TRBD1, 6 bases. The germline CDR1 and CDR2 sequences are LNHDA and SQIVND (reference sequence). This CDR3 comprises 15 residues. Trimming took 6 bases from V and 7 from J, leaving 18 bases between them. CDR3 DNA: TGTGCCAGTAGAAGGCCCGGTCAGGGGAACGGGGAGCTGTTTTTT. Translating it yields CASRRPGQGNGELFF.

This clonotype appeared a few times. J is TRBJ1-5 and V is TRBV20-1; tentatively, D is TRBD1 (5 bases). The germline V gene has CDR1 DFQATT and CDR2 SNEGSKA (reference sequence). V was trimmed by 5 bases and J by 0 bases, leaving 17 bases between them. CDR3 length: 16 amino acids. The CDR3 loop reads CSAAAGPPYSNQPQHF. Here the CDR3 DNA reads TGCAGTGCTGCTGCGGGACCCCCATATAGCAATCAGCCCCAGCATTTT.

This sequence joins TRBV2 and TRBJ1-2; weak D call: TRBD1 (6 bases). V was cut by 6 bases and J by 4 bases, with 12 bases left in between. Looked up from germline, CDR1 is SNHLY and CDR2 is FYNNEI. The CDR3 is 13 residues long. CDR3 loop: CASSVGQTYGYTF. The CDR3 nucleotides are TGTGCCAGCAGCGTAGGACAGACCTATGGCTACACCTTC. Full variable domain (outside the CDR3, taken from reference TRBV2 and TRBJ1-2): EPEVTQTPSHQVTQMGQEVILRCVPISNHLYFYWYRQILGQKVEFLVSFYNNEISEKSEIFDDQFSVERPDGSNFTLKIRSTKLEDSAMYFCASSVGQTYGYTFGSGTRLTVV.

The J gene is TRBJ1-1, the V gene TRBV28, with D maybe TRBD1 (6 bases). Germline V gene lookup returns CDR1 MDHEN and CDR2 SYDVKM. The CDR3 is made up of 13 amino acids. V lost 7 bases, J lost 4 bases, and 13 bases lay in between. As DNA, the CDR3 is TGTGCCAGCACCTTAGGACAGTCCACTGAAGCTTTCTTT. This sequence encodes CASTLGQSTEAFF.

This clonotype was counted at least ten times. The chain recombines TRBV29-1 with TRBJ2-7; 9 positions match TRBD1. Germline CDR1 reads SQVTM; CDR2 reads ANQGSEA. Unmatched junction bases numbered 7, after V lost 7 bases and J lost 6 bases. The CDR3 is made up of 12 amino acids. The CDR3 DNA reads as TGCAGCGCCGGGACAGGGCCCTCCGAGCAGTACTTC. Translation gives CSAGTGPSEQYF.

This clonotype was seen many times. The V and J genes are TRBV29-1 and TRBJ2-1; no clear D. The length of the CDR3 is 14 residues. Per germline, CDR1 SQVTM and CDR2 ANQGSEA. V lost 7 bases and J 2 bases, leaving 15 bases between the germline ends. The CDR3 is CSGVMRSAYNEQFF. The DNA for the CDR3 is TGCAGCGGAGTAATGCGTTCGGCCTACAATGAGCAGTTCTTC.

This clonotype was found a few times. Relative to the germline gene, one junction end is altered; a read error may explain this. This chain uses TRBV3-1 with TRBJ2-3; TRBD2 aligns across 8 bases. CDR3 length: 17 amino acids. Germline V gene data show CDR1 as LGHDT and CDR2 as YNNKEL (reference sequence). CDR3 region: CASSQAWTSWGADTRYF. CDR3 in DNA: TGTGCCAGCAGCCAAGCCTGGACTAGCTGGGGTGCAGATACGCGGTATTTT.

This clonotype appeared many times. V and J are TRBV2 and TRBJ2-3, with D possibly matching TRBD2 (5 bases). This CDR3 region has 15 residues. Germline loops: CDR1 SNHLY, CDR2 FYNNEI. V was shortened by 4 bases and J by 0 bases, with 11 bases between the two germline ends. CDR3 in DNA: TGTGCCAGCAGTGGCACTAGTACTAGCACAGATACGCAGTATTTT. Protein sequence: CASSGTSTSTDTQYF. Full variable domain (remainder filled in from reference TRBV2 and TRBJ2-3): EPEVTQTPSHQVTQMGQEVILRCVPISNHLYFYWYRQILGQKVEFLVSFYNNEISEKSEIFDDQFSVERPDGSNFTLKIRSTKLEDSAMYFCASSGTSTSTDTQYFGPGTRLTVL.

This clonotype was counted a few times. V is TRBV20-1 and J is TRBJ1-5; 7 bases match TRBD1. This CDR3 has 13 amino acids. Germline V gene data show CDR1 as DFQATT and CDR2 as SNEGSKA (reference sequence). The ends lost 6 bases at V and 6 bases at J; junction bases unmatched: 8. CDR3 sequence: CSATGQVGQPQHF. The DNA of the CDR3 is TGCAGTGCGACAGGACAGGTGGGTCAGCCCCAGCATTTT.

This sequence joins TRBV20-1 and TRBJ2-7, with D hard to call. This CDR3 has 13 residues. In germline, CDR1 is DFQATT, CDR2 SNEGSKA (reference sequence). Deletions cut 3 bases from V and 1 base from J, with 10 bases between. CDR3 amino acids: CSASATRSYEQYF. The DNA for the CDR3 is TGCAGTGCTAGCGCAACCCGTTCCTACGAGCAGTACTTC.

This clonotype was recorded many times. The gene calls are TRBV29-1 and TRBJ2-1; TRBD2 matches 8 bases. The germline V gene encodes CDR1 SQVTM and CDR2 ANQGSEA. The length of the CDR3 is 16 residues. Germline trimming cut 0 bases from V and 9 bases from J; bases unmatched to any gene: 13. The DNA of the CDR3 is TGCAGCGTTGAAGATCAGACTAGCGCCCAAAGGGCTGAGCAGTTCTTC. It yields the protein CSVEDQTSAQRAEQFF.

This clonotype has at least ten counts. The CDR3 DNA is TGTGCCAGCAGTTCCCGACAGGGGGCCGTTCAGCCCCAGCATTTT. It codes for CASSSRQGAVQPQHF. The chain uses TRBV12-3 or TRBV12-4 and TRBJ1-5, with 10 positions matching TRBD1. The V and J ends lost 4 bases and 6 bases, in that order; junction bases with no gene match: 6. The CDR3 consists of 15 residues.

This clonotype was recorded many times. The CDR3 DNA follows: TGTGCCAGCAGACAGAGCGGGAGGGCCTCCTACAATGAGCAGTTCTTC. Translation gives CASRQSGRASYNEQFF. The chain employs TRBV6-2 or TRBV6-3 and TRBJ2-1, with 10 bases matching TRBD2. The germline CDR1 and CDR2 sequences are MNHEY and SVGEGT. The CDR3 is 16 residues long. V lost 6 bases, J lost 0 bases, and 5 bases stayed unmatched.

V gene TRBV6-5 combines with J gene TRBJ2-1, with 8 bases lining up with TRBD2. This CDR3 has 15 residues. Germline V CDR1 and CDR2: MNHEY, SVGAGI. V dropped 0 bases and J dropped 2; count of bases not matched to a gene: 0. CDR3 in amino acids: CASSYSSGTYNEQFF. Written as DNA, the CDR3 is TGTGCCAGCAGTTACTCTAGCGGGACCTACAATGAGCAGTTCTTC.

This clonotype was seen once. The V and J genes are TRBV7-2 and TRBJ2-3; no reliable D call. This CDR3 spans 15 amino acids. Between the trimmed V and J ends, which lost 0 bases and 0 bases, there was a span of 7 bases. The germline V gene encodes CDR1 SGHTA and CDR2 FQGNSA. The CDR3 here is CASSLAPQSTDTQYF. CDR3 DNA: TGTGCCAGCAGCTTAGCGCCACAGAGCACAGATACGCAGTATTTT.

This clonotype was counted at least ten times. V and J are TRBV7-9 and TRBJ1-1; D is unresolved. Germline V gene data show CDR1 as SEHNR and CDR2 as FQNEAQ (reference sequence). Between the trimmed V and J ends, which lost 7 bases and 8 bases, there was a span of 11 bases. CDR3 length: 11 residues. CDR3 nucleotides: TGTGCCAGCACCCCATCCGGCGAAGCTTTCTTT. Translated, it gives CASTPSGEAFF.

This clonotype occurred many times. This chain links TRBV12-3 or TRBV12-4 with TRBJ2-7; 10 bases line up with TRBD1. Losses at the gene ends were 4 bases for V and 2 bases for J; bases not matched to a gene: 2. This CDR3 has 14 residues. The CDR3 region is CASSSGQGAYEQYF. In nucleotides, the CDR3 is TGTGCCAGCAGTTCCGGACAGGGGGCCTACGAGCAGTACTTC.

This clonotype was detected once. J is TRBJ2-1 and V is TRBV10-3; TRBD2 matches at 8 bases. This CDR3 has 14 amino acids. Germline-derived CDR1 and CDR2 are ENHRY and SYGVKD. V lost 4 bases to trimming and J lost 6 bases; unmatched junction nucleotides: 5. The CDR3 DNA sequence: TGTGCCATCAGTGGGCGGGAGGAGACCAATGAGCAGTTCTTC. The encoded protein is CAISGREETNEQFF.

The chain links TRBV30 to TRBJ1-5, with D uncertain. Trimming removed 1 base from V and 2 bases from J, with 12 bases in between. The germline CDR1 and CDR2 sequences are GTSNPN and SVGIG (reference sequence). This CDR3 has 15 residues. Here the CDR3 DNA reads TGTGCCTGGAGTGGGAACAGCGGGGGCAATCAGCCCCAGCATTTT. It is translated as CAWSGNSGGNQPQHF.